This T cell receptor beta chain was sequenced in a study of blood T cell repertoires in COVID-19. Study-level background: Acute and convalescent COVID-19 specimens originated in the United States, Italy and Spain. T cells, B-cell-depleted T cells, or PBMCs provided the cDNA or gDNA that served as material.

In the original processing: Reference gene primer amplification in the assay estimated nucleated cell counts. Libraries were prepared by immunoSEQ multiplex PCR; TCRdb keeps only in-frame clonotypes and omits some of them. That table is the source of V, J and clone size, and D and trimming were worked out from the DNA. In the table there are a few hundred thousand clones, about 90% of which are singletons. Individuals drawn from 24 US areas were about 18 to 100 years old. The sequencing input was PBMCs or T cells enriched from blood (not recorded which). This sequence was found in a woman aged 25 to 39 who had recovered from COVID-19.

The CDR3 nucleotides read TGTGCCAGCAGTTTTAGCGGGAGTTACGAGCAGTACTTC. Its translation: CASSFSGSYEQYF. The chain has TRBV5-6 and TRBJ2-7, with TRBD2 identical over 9 bases. The CDR3 has 13 residues. Germline V gives CDR1 SGHDT, CDR2 YYEEEE. The V segment lost 5 bases and the J segment 4 bases; nucleotides outside the gene matches: 4. The full variable domain, with the rest looked up from reference TRBV5-6 and TRBJ2-7, is DAGVTQSPTHLIKTRGQQVTLRCSPKSGHDTVSWYQQALGQGPQFIFQYYEEEERQRGNFPDRFSGHQFPNYSSELNVNALLLGDSALYLCASSFSGSYEQYFGPGTRLTVT.